One and the same sample provided the 9 T cell receptor beta chains below, sequenced in a study of cytomegalovirus exposure and HLA in healthy donors. A multiplex PCR was run with 60 Vbeta primers and 13 Jbeta primers. Assay: immunoSEQ multiplex PCR; the TCRdb copy retains only in-frame clones and omits some. This table has 130,000 to 150,000 clones, around 75% appearing once. The specimen sequenced was PBMCs. The receptors derive from a female donor in good health and CMV-seronegative.

V gene TRBV5-1 combines with J gene TRBJ2-1; no reliable D call. CDR3 length equals 12 residues. V shed 3 bases and J shed 9 bases, with 10 bases lying between them. The germline V gene has CDR1 SGHRS and CDR2 YFSETQ. The CDR3 sequence is CASSSSRGEQFF. Here the CDR3 DNA reads TGCGCCAGCAGCTCCTCGAGAGGTGAGCAGTTCTTC.

This chain connects TRBV9 to TRBJ1-4, with TRBD1 matching over 8 bases. Germline V lookup: CDR1 SGDLS, CDR2 YYNGEE. V was clipped by 4 bases and J by 4 bases; unmatched bases: 6. CDR3 length equals 15 residues. For the CDR3, the DNA is TGTGCCAGCAGCACCAGGGGGCAGGGTAATGAAAAACTGTTTTTT. Residues: CASSTRGQGNEKLFF.

This clone has just one count. This sequence joins TRBV30 and TRBJ1-1; 10 bases match TRBD1. V lost 0 bases and J lost 1; bases outside the gene matches: 8. Germline assignment: CDR1 GTSNPN and CDR2 SVGIG (reference sequence). The CDR3 runs to 17 residues. The CDR3 DNA is TGTGCCTGGAGTGTAGACAGGGGGCGGATTGCGAACACTGAAGCTTTCTTT. Amino acids: CAWSVDRGRIANTEAFF.

The chain joins TRBV11-2 to TRBJ1-5, with TRBD1 as a possible D gene (6 bases). The V end lost 5 bases, the J end lost 4 bases, and 12 bases lay between the germline ends. This CDR3 has 14 amino acids. Germline V gene data show CDR1 as SGHAT and CDR2 as FQNNGV. The CDR3 region has the DNA TGTGCCAGCAGCCCGGACAGACAGAATCAGCCCCAGCATTTT. It codes for CASSPDRQNQPQHF.

This chain connects TRBV5-4 to TRBJ2-5; D is perhaps TRBD2 (5 bases). Looked up from germline, CDR1 is SGHNT and CDR2 is YYREEE (reference sequence). The CDR3 has 14 residues. Trimming took off 4 bases at V and 5 bases at J, with 15 bases between the two ends. As DNA, the CDR3 is TGTGCCAGCAGCCTTAGGACTGCTGCCGAGACCCAGTACTTC. Protein product: CASSLRTAAETQYF.

The chain links TRBV4-3 to TRBJ2-7; TRBD1 aligns across 8 bases. The CDR3 is 14 residues long. J was trimmed by 6 bases and V by 0 bases; bases with no gene match: 4. Germline V CDR1 and CDR2: LGHNA, YSLEER. The CDR3 DNA follows: TGCGCCAGCAGCCAAGACAGGGGGCCAAGCGAGCAGTACTTC. This codes for CASSQDRGPSEQYF.

This chain's CDR3 is CASSWSTVHNEQFF. CDR3 sequence (DNA): TGTGCCAGCAGTTGGAGCACCGTCCACAATGAGCAGTTCTTC. The chain has TRBV5-6 and TRBJ2-1; the D is unclear. The germline CDR1 and CDR2 sequences are SGHDT and YYEEEE. The V gene lost 5 bases and the J gene lost 5 bases, with 14 bases spanning the gap. CDR3 length: 14 amino acids.

The chain carries TRBV7-9 and TRBJ2-7; TRBD1 matches 8 bases. V was clipped by 3 bases and J by 3 bases; unmatched bases: 10. The CDR3 runs 16 residues. From germline, CDR1 is SEHNR and CDR2 FQNEAQ (reference sequence). The CDR3 DNA follows: TGTGCCAGCAGCTTTTTAGGTGGACAGGGATTCTACGAGCAGTACTTC. It is translated as CASSFLGGQGFYEQYF. The variable domain in full, with the rest retrieved from reference TRBV7-9 and TRBJ2-7, is DTGVSQNPRHKITKRGQNVTFRCDPISEHNRLYWYRQTLGQGPEFLTYFQNEAQLEKSRLLSDRFSAERPKGSFSTLEIQRTEQGDSAMYLCASSFLGGQGFYEQYFGPGTRLTVT.

The CDR3 loop is CASSNGLAETQYF. The CDR3 region has the DNA TGCGCCAGCAGCAACGGACTAGCCGAGACCCAGTACTTC. The rearrangement joins TRBV5-1 to TRBJ2-5, with 8 nucleotides matching TRBD2. The CDR3 spans 13 residues. Per the germline V gene, CDR1 is SGHRS and CDR2 is YFSETQ. V trimming: 4 bases; J trimming: 5 bases; junction bases outside the gene matches: 4.